These 32 T cell receptor beta chains were sequenced from one sample in a study of control samples from healthy donors and cancer patients. TCRdb keeps only in-frame clones here, not all; method: immunoSEQ multiplex PCR. The sample consists of roughly 40,000 clones, about 90% of them appearing once. Sequenced sample: blood. All receptors come from a woman between 50 and 59 years old in good health.

As regards this clone: Within the sample, other DNA sequences also encode this same CDR3. The chain couples TRBV27 to TRBJ1-2; TRBD1 agrees at 9 bases. The CDR3 runs to 13 residues. The V gene end was trimmed by 5 bases and the J gene end by 4 bases; junction bases not matched to a gene: 2. The germline CDR1 and CDR2 sequences are MNHEY and SMNVEV (reference sequence). CDR3 region: CASSTGGGYGYTF. CDR3 in DNA: TGTGCCAGCAGTACAGGGGGCGGCTATGGCTACACCTTC.

V and J are TRBV5-1 and TRBJ2-1, with 11 nucleotides matching TRBD2. CDR3 size: 17 residues. CDR1 is SGHRS and CDR2 is YFSETQ in the germline V gene. With V trimmed by 0 bases and J by 9 bases, 11 bases remained unmatched. The CDR3 is CASSLAPLAGGPVEQFF. In DNA, the CDR3 is TGCGCCAGCAGCTTGGCCCCCTTAGCGGGGGGGCCTGTTGAGCAGTTCTTC.

The chain links TRBV9 to TRBJ1-3; D gene uncertain. The germline gives CDR1 SGDLS, CDR2 YYNGEE. Trimming removed 0 bases at V and 2 bases at J, with 9 bases between. CDR3 length: 15 residues. CDR3 bases: TGTGCCAGCAGCGTAGGATCGGGAGCTGGAAACACCATATATTTT. The encoded protein is CASSVGSGAGNTIYF.

The V gene is TRBV27, the J gene TRBJ1-4; possibly TRBD1 for D (6 bases). Germline values: CDR1 MNHEY, CDR2 SMNVEV (reference sequence). The CDR3 extends over 16 amino acids. V was pared by 5 bases and J by 5 bases, with 18 bases between. The CDR3 nucleotides are TGTGCCAGCAGTCACTCCGGACAGAAAAAAAATGAAAAACTGTTTTTT. Protein product: CASSHSGQKKNEKLFF.

The chain joins TRBV7-2 to TRBJ1-2, with 9 bases fitting TRBD1. Germline V lookup: CDR1 SGHTA, CDR2 FQGNSA. V lost 5 bases, J lost 4 bases, and 11 bases stayed unmatched. The CDR3 loop spans 16 amino acids. CDR3 region: CASSPGQGRSFYGYTF. For the CDR3, the DNA is TGTGCCAGCAGCCCAGGACAGGGGCGATCCTTCTATGGCTACACCTTC.

J is TRBJ1-3 and V is TRBV6-1; possibly TRBD1 for D (5 bases). Trimming removed 1 base from V and 4 bases from J, with 11 bases in between. The CDR3 has 15 amino acids. Germline V CDR1 and CDR2: MNHNS, SASEGT. CDR3 nucleotides: TGTGCCAGCAGTGAAGAAAGGACAACCGGAAACACCATATATTTT. This gives the protein CASSEERTTGNTIYF.

The chain uses TRBV7-3 and TRBJ1-5, with 7 bases fitting TRBD1. From germline, CDR1 is SGHTA and CDR2 FQGTGA. With V trimmed by 8 bases and J by 0 bases, 10 bases remained unmatched. This CDR3 comprises 16 residues. In DNA, the CDR3 is TGTGCCAGCGCGACAGGGTGGGTCAATAGCAATCAGCCCCAGCATTTT. This sequence encodes CASATGWVNSNQPQHF.

This chain joins TRBV7-2 and TRBJ2-3; D possibly corresponds to TRBD2 (7 bases). V dropped 4 bases and J dropped 0 bases, with 14 bases sitting between them. The CDR3 consists of 16 residues. Per germline, CDR1 SGHTA and CDR2 FQGNSA. CDR3 sequence: CASSWGRGWSTDTQYF. CDR3 coding DNA: TGTGCCAGCAGCTGGGGGCGGGGGTGGAGCACAGATACGCAGTATTTT.

The chain recombines TRBV12-3 or TRBV12-4 with TRBJ1-2; 10 nucleotides agree with TRBD1. This CDR3 spans 13 amino acids. V trimming: 5 bases; J trimming: 7 bases; junction bases outside the gene matches: 4. Here the CDR3 reads CASSPRTGGGYTF. CDR3 nucleotides: TGTGCCAGCAGTCCGCGGACAGGGGGTGGCTACACCTTC.

The chain links TRBV28 to TRBJ1-5; TRBD1 aligns across 7 bases. V lost 8 bases, J lost 0 bases, and 7 bases stayed unmatched. Germline CDR1 and CDR2: MDHEN and SYDVKM. The CDR3 spans 15 residues. The DNA of the CDR3 is TGTGCCAGCCGGATCGACAGGGATAGCAATCAGCCCCAGCATTTT. Protein: CASRIDRDSNQPQHF.

The V gene is TRBV7-2, the J gene TRBJ1-1; tentative D call: TRBD1 (6 bases). The germline V gene encodes CDR1 SGHTA and CDR2 FQGNSA. Trimming pared 5 bases from V and 0 bases from J, leaving 13 bases between. The CDR3 spans 15 residues. The DNA of the CDR3 is TGTGCCAGCAGCCGGACAGTGACCATGAACACTGAAGCTTTCTTT. Its protein is CASSRTVTMNTEAFF.

The V and J genes are TRBV3-1 (or the pseudogene TRBV3-2) and TRBJ1-1; no reliable D call. The CDR3 contains 13 residues. V shed 2 bases and J shed 3 bases, with 7 bases lying between them. CDR1 is LGHDT, CDR2 YNNKEL, per germline (reference sequence). In DNA form, the CDR3 reads TGTGCCAGCAGCCAATCGGGGTACACTGAAGCTTTCTTT. Protein: CASSQSGYTEAFF.

The V call is TRBV18, the J call TRBJ2-7; 10 nucleotides align to TRBD1. Germline CDR1 is KGHSH and CDR2 is LQKENI. V shed 5 bases and J 7 bases; nucleotides not matched to a gene: 5. This CDR3 spans 13 amino acids. The chain's CDR3 is CASSEDRGREQYF. The CDR3 DNA is TGTGCCAGCTCAGAGGACAGGGGGAGGGAGCAGTACTTC.

The chain uses TRBV20-1 and TRBJ2-3, with a tentative D call TRBD2 (5 bases). Trimming removed 3 bases from V and 1 base from J, with 8 bases in between. CDR3 size: 13 residues. Germline V gene data show CDR1 as DFQATT and CDR2 as SNEGSKA (reference sequence). The CDR3 nucleotides read TGCAGTGCTAGTCCCGGGGGCACAGATACGCAGTATTTT. It codes for CSASPGGTDTQYF.

This clone appeared once. The rearrangement uses TRBV11-1 and TRBJ1-4; tentatively, D is TRBD1 (5 bases). CDR3 length equals 13 residues. V shed 3 bases and J shed 7 bases, with 9 bases lying between them. CDR1 SGHAT and CDR2 FQDESV come from the germline V gene (reference sequence). The CDR3 protein is CASSFRGAEKLFF. The CDR3 coding sequence is TGTGCCAGCAGCTTTCGAGGGGCTGAAAAACTGTTTTTT.

The table lists this clone with a count of one. The V call is TRBV19, the J call TRBJ2-2; D is ambiguous. CDR3 size: 13 residues. CDR1 and CDR2 (germline): LNHDA, SQIVND (reference sequence). Trimming removed 1 base at V and 2 bases at J, with 2 bases between. CDR3 protein: CASSIVNTGELFF. The CDR3 nucleotides are TGTGCCAGTAGTATAGTAAACACCGGGGAGCTGTTTTTT.

The V call is TRBV7-2, the J call TRBJ2-7; D is unclear. This CDR3 has 12 amino acids. Trimming shortened V by 3 bases and J by 3 bases, and 6 bases separated the two germline ends. CDR1 is SGHTA and CDR2 is FQGNSA in the germline V gene. The CDR3 region is CASSFPRYEQYF. The CDR3, as DNA: TGTGCCAGCAGCTTTCCCCGCTACGAGCAGTACTTC.

The CDR3 coding sequence is TGTGCCAGTCGGCGCGAGGGAGTAAGGACCGAAAAACTGTTTTTT. It encodes CASRREGVRTEKLFF. The rearrangement links TRBV19 to TRBJ1-4; D uncertain. CDR1 and CDR2 from the germline V gene are LNHDA and SQIVND (reference sequence). Trimming removed 8 bases from V and 8 bases from J, with 21 bases in between. The CDR3 sequence is 15 residues long.

V and J are TRBV16 and TRBJ1-4, with D maybe TRBD1 (6 bases). The CDR3 spans 16 residues. CDR1 is KGHSY, CDR2 FQNENV, per germline. Trimming left V 0 bases short and J 7 bases short, with 15 bases between. DNA for the CDR3: TGTGCCAGCAGCCAATCGATTTTAACAGGGTTTGAAAAACTGTTTTTT. Translated, it gives CASSQSILTGFEKLFF. The full variable domain, rest sourced from reference TRBV16 and TRBJ1-4, is GEEVAQTPKHLVRGEGQKAKLYCAPIKGHSYVFWYQQVLKNEFKFLISFQNENVFDETGMPKERFSAKCLPNSPCSLEIQATKLEDSAVYFCASSQSILTGFEKLFFGSGTQLSVL.

This sequence joins TRBV6-4 and TRBJ2-3; D unclear. Trimming left V 4 bases short and J 0 bases short, with 8 bases between. Germline V gene data show CDR1 as MRHNA and CDR2 as SNTAGT. The CDR3 spans 14 residues. The CDR3 sequence: CASSVTTSTDTQYF. The CDR3 DNA reads as TGTGCCAGCAGTGTCACGACTAGCACAGATACGCAGTATTTT.

This chain joins TRBV24-1 and TRBJ1-1, with 8 positions matching TRBD1. The CDR3 covers 15 residues. V gave up 2 bases and J gave up 2 bases; unmatched junction bases: 3. Germline CDR1 reads KGHDR; CDR2 reads SFDVKD. For the CDR3, the DNA is TGTGCCACCAGTGATTCGGGACAGGTTAACACTGAAGCTTTCTTT. Protein sequence: CATSDSGQVNTEAFF.

The J gene is TRBJ1-1, the V gene TRBV3-1 (or the pseudogene TRBV3-2); D gene uncertain. Germline V gene sequence: CDR1 LGHDT, CDR2 YNNKEL (reference sequence). V lost 3 bases, J lost 1 base, and 9 bases lay in between. The CDR3 sequence is 14 residues long. The CDR3 is CASSQYGENTEAFF. CDR3 bases: TGTGCCAGCAGCCAGTATGGCGAGAACACTGAAGCTTTCTTT.

This clone was seen a handful of times. This chain uses TRBV10-1 with TRBJ1-4, with D perhaps TRBD1 (5 bases). The V gene lost 0 bases and the J gene lost 7 bases, with 9 bases spanning the gap. In germline, CDR1 is WNHNN, CDR2 SYGVQD (reference sequence). CDR3 length: 14 residues. In DNA form, the CDR3 reads TGCGCCAGCAGTGAGTCCGGGACCCCTGAAAAACTGTTTTTT. Residues: CASSESGTPEKLFF.

The chain employs TRBV24-1 and TRBJ2-1, with D maybe TRBD2 (5 bases). This CDR3 contains 16 residues. In germline, CDR1 is KGHDR, CDR2 SFDVKD. V gave up 3 bases and J gave up 8 bases, with 19 bases separating them. The CDR3 DNA sequence: TGTGCCACCAGTGATCCCTCAGGACTCGGGTTGGATGAGCAGTTCTTC. The encoded protein is CATSDPSGLGLDEQFF.

V gene TRBV6-5 combines with J gene TRBJ1-5, with D perhaps matching TRBD1 (5 bases). The CDR3 is made up of 15 amino acids. The V and J ends lost 5 bases and 0 bases respectively, with 11 bases between them. Germline loops: CDR1 MNHEY, CDR2 SVGAGI. The CDR3 protein is CASSRRGASNQPQHF. The CDR3 nucleotides are TGTGCCAGCAGTCGAAGAGGGGCTAGCAATCAGCCCCAGCATTTT.

The chain employs TRBV7-9 and TRBJ1-5, with 7 positions matching TRBD1. Germline values: CDR1 SEHNR, CDR2 FQNEAQ (reference sequence). The CDR3 loop spans 15 amino acids. V gave up 5 bases and J gave up 1 base; unmatched junction bases: 5. CDR3 sequence: CASSLEGASNQPQHF. In DNA, the CDR3 is TGTGCCAGCAGCCTAGAGGGGGCGAGCAATCAGCCCCAGCATTTT.

This chain joins TRBV2 and TRBJ2-7, with 8 bases aligning to TRBD1. Per the germline V gene, CDR1 is SNHLY and CDR2 is FYNNEI. The CDR3 runs to 13 residues. V was pared by 6 bases and J by 3 bases, with 4 bases of the junction left unmatched. CDR3 in amino acids: CASSRTGIYEQYF. DNA for the CDR3: TGTGCCAGCAGCCGGACAGGGATCTACGAGCAGTACTTC. The entire variable domain, with the rest obtained from reference TRBV2 and TRBJ2-7, is as follows: EPEVTQTPSHQVTQMGQEVILRCVPISNHLYFYWYRQILGQKVEFLVSFYNNEISEKSEIFDDQFSVERPDGSNFTLKIRSTKLEDSAMYFCASSRTGIYEQYFGPGTRLTVT.

The chain uses TRBV9 and TRBJ1-4, with D unclear. The CDR3 is 14 amino acids. The germline V gene has CDR1 SGDLS and CDR2 YYNGEE. V was cut by 5 bases and J by 7 bases, with 15 bases left in between. The CDR3 is CASSLVERTEKLFF. For the CDR3, the DNA is TGTGCCAGCAGTCTAGTGGAGAGGACTGAAAAACTGTTTTTT.

The chain is built from TRBV6-4 and TRBJ2-1, with 7 bases identical to TRBD1. The V gene end was trimmed by 2 bases and the J gene end by 4 bases; junction bases not matched to a gene: 5. Per germline, CDR1 MRHNA and CDR2 SNTAGT. This CDR3 contains 15 residues. In DNA, the CDR3 is TGTGCCAGCAGTGACCGGCAGGGGGTATACAATGAGCAGTTCTTC. Protein sequence: CASSDRQGVYNEQFF.

The J gene is TRBJ1-2, the V gene TRBV29-1; TRBD1 is a possible D gene (6 bases). Germline CDR1 reads SQVTM; CDR2 reads ANQGSEA. This CDR3 spans 13 amino acids. The germline V and J ends were trimmed by 6 bases and 2 bases, with 13 bases remaining between them. The CDR3 spells CSVPTGPNYGYTF. The CDR3 bases are TGCAGCGTGCCAACAGGGCCCAACTATGGCTACACCTTC. The variable domain in full, completed from reference TRBV29-1 and TRBJ1-2, reads SAVISQKPSRDICQRGTSLTIQCQVDSQVTMMFWYRQQPGQSLTLIATANQGSEATYESGFVIDKFPISRPNLTFSTLTVSNMSPEDSSIYLCSVPTGPNYGYTFGSGTRLTVV.

This chain joins TRBV5-4 and TRBJ2-5; 8 nucleotides align to TRBD2. The CDR3 is 15 amino acids. J gave up 7 bases and V 4 bases, and 12 bases lay outside the gene matches. The germline V gene encodes CDR1 SGHNT and CDR2 YYREEE (reference sequence). In DNA form, the CDR3 reads TGTGCCAGCAGCCCACCGACTAGCGAAGAGGGGACCCAGTACTTC. Protein product: CASSPPTSEEGTQYF.

The rearrangement links TRBV6-5 to TRBJ1-1; D remains ambiguous. V was cut by 9 bases and J by 0 bases, with 11 bases left in between. The CDR3 loop spans 13 amino acids. CDR1 is MNHEY, CDR2 SVGAGI, per germline. The CDR3 protein is CASRMTVNTEAFF. CDR3 DNA: TGTGCCAGTCGGATGACGGTGAACACTGAAGCTTTCTTT.